The 4 T cell receptor beta chains below come from one sample, sequenced in a study of blood T cell repertoires in COVID-19. Profiled with immunoSEQ multiplex PCR; TCRdb holds only in-frame clones, not every one. The sample includes more than 250,000 clones, 90% of them seen just once. The sample consisted of PBMCs or T cells enriched from blood (not recorded which). The receptors come from a woman between 18 and 30 years old with acute COVID-19.

The chain carries TRBV27 and TRBJ2-1; TRBD1 agrees at 8 bases. V dropped 6 bases and J dropped 4; count of bases not matched to a gene: 20. There are 19 residues in the CDR3. From germline, CDR1 is MNHEY and CDR2 SMNVEV (reference sequence). The CDR3 sequence is CASSVKTGTGGGWYNEQFF. CDR3 nucleotide sequence: TGTGCCAGCAGCGTGAAAACCGGGACAGGCGGCGGTTGGTACAATGAGCAGTTCTTC.

The chain is built from TRBV7-9 and TRBJ2-5; a weak D match, TRBD2 (6 bases). Germline V gene data show CDR1 as SEHNR and CDR2 as FQNEAQ (reference sequence). The CDR3 length is 17 residues. The V end was cut by 2 bases, the J end by 3 bases, with 19 bases between. This CDR3 is CASSLTTSSAGKETQYF. The CDR3 nucleotides read TGTGCCAGCAGCTTAACGACTAGTTCGGCGGGGAAAGAGACCCAGTACTTC.

The chain joins TRBV27 to TRBJ2-1; TRBD1 aligns across 10 bases. CDR1 and CDR2 from the germline V gene are MNHEY and SMNVEV (reference sequence). Losses at the gene ends were 5 bases for V and 5 bases for J; bases not matched to a gene: 6. The CDR3 has 15 residues. The CDR3 is CASSPGGTGDNEQFF. The CDR3 DNA reads as TGTGCCAGCAGTCCCGGAGGGACAGGGGACAATGAGCAGTTCTTC.

The chain uses TRBV25-1 and TRBJ2-1; D call uncertain. CDR1 is MGHDK and CDR2 is SYGVNS in the germline V gene. There are 11 residues in the CDR3. V was pared by 1 base and J by 10 bases, with 5 bases between. The CDR3 nucleotides read TGTGCCAGCAGTGAATCAGGAGAGCAGTTCTTC. It encodes CASSESGEQFF.